This T cell receptor (beta chain) was recovered during a study of blood T cell repertoires in COVID-19. Overall study: Sites across the United States, Italy and Spain contributed samples from acute and convalescent COVID-19. The analysed material was cDNA or gDNA that came from T cells, B-cell-depleted T cells, or PBMCs.

Original data processing: From reference gene primer amplification, estimates of nucleated cell counts were derived. Method: immunoSEQ multiplex PCR; TCRdb's copy keeps in-frame clones and lacks some. V, J and clone size were drawn from that table, and D and trimming were deduced from the DNA. The data hold around 100,000 clones, with 87% observed a single time. Germline V gene data show CDR1 as SGHAT and CDR2 as FQDESV (reference sequence). The CDR3 contains 15 residues. V shed 5 bases, J shed 2 bases, and the junction held 9 bases outside the gene matches. The rearrangement links TRBV11-1 to TRBJ2-7; 7 positions match TRBD1. The source of this sequence is a man aged 25-40 years in a cohort sampled during active COVID-19. Sequencing used peripheral blood. This CDR3 is CASSLKQGFPYEQYF. CDR3 DNA sequence: TGTGCCAGCAGCCTCAAACAGGGGTTCCCCTACGAGCAGTACTTC.